This TCR beta chain was identified during a study of blood T cells in healthy people across ages (dated by TCRdb to the mid-2010s). About the full investigation: Template switching captured roughly one uniquely barcoded TCR beta cDNA molecule per two T cells in model experiments. Using deep sequencing normalized with unique cDNA molecular identifiers, the study measured how TCR beta repertoire diversity changes with age. Four age groups were formed from the donors: young (average roughly 16 years), middle-aged (approximately 39), aged (approximately 60) and long-lived (around 82). To avoid experimental bias, donors of different ages were spread randomly across the sequencing lanes. The study analyzed two additional independent replicas of 1 million unique cDNA reads from the same blood draw for two donors, one aged 18 to 29 and one aged 80 or older.

The study at large found these results: Total diversity estimates from one million sequenced T cells were considered lower bounds and underestimates. Bulk unsorted PBMC profiling prevented conclusive comparison of naive and antigen-experienced compartments. Observed TCR beta diversity per million T cells fell roughly linearly with age, and a significant reduction was already apparent by age approximately 40. Donor CMV infection status was unknown, potentially confounding age-related changes in expanded clonotypes. Observed TCR beta diversity correlated strongly with the percentage of naive T cells measured by flow cytometry. The long-lived group showed more naive CD4+ T cells, fewer expanded clones and increased TCR diversity than the aged group, suggesting age selection.

With respect to this clonotype: Its antigen is unknown. At one of its ends the junction is not consistent with the germline gene, which may arise from a read error.

The cysteine opens and the phenylalanine closes a CDR3 of 13 amino acids. CDR3 DNA only is kept here, 39 bases in frame from base 1. From a lookup of the germline V gene (reference sequence), CDR1 and CDR2 are SEHNR and FQNEAQ. Preparation of the library involved 5' RACE. Sequenced using an Illumina HiSeq 2500. A second PCR of about 6 to 11 cycles was run with a J-beta primer mix and a sample-barcoded 5' primer. A unique molecular identifier was introduced onto each TCR beta cDNA molecule by a template-switch 5' adaptor carrying 12 random nucleotides. Each sample yielded at least 2.5 million CDR3-containing paired-end reads. First-strand cDNA synthesis was performed from all RNA using the Mint cDNA synthesis kit, with priming by a TRBC-specific oligonucleotide. Following uracil-DNA glycosylase treatment, all cDNA underwent a first 18-cycle PCR with the universal primers M1SS and BC2_uni_R. The paper's processing steps were these. For normalization, 1 million high-quality reads were randomly selected from each sample, with every read carrying a distinct molecular identifier. Reads with shared molecular identifiers were discarded instead of being binned into consensus sequences. MiTCR, set to a Q25 quality threshold and the strictest error-elimination algorithm, was used for CDR3 identification, clonotype clustering and error correction. Lower-bound total TCR beta diversity was estimated with a nonparametric unseen species model using Euler transformation. Using fastp trimming at Q25 and MiXCR clonotype assembly, TCRdb reanalyzed the public sequencing data and kept in-frame beta chains. Merged by CDR3 protein, the rows form single entries marked with the most common genes and DNA. V and J calls and clone size were set by TCRdb, not the authors. The sample table records roughly 1.5 million distinct CDR3 sequences; roughly 43% of these occur just once. The top ten clones comprise under 5% of the sample.

The approximately 39 donors, aged 6 to 90 years, were systemically healthy Caucasian individuals from Russia. Each donor gave 8 to 10 milliliters of peripheral blood, drawn into EDTA-treated Vacutainer tubes. Ficoll-Paque density-gradient centrifugation was used to isolate PBMCs, with at least 7 million per sample. Total RNA was extracted from PBMCs with Trizol reagent, with at least 5.5 micrograms obtained per sample. Naive CD45RAhigh/CD27high T cell percentages were measured by flow cytometry on a PBMC aliquot from every donor. The specimen was blood. The chain is made from TRBV7-9 and TRBJ2-5, with the D gene not clear enough to name. The sequence was collected from a woman aged 18-29 years in good health. This receptor carries the CDR3 CASSVAASSAQYF. The DNA reads TGTGCCAGCAGCGTAGCTGCCAGTTCGGCCCAGTACTTC. The full variable domain, completed from the reference TRBV7-9 and TRBJ2-5 proteins outside the CDR3, reads DTGVSQNPRHKITKRGQNVTFRCDPISEHNRLYWYRQTLGQGPEFLTYFQNEAQLEKSRLLSDRFSAERPKGSFSTLEIQRTEQGDSAMYLCASSVAASSAQYFGPGTRLLVL.